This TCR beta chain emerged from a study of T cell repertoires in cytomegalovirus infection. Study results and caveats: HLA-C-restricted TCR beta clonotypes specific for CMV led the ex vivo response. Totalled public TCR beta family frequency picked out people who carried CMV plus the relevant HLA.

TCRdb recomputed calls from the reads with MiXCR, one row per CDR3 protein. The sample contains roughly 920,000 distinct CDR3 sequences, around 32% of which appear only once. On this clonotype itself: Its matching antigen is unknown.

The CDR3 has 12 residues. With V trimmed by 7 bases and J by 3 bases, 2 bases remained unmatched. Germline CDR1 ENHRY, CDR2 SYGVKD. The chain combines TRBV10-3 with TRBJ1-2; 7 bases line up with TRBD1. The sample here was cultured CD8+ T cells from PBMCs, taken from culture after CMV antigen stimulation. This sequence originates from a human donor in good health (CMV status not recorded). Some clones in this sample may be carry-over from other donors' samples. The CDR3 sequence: CAIKTGDYGYTF. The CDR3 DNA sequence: TGTGCCATCAAAACAGGGGACTATGGCTACACCTTC.